Listed here are 22 T cell receptor beta chains from one sample, sequenced in a study of vaccination effects on CD4 cells after COVID-19. Antigen-specific CD4+ T cell clonotypes were called by their expansion after viral peptide-pool culture in ViraFEST. The culture ran for approximately 10 days, and then CD4+ T cells were isolated. No antigen is known for these receptors. Measured with immunoSEQ multiplex PCR; TCRdb has only the in-frame clones, and not every one. The table has around 79,000 clones, roughly 80% seen once; the top ten hold approximately 1.9%. Specimen: CD4+ T cells from PBMCs cultured with HCoV-229E spike peptides, collected before COVID-19 vaccination. The receptors originated from a human donor who received a COVID-19 vaccine.

This clone was picked up one time. Other DNA sequences within the sample encode an identical CDR3. The chain has TRBV3-1 (or the pseudogene TRBV3-2) and TRBJ2-5, with TRBD1 matching over 10 bases. Germline V gene data show CDR1 as LGHDT and CDR2 as YNNKEL (reference sequence). CDR3 length: 15 amino acids. J was trimmed by 1 base and V by 4 bases; bases with no gene match: 3. CDR3 loop: CASSLRTGGQETQYF. The CDR3, as DNA: TGTGCCAGCAGCCTCAGGACAGGGGGCCAAGAGACCCAGTACTTC.

This chain joins TRBV2 and TRBJ2-3; no firm D call. Trimming removed 6 bases at V and 0 bases at J, with 10 bases between. The germline V gene encodes CDR1 SNHLY and CDR2 FYNNEI. This CDR3 contains 14 residues. This CDR3 is CASRGTSSTDTQYF. The CDR3 bases are TGTGCCAGCAGGGGTACCTCTAGCACAGATACGCAGTATTTT.

The chain couples TRBV6-6 to TRBJ2-1; D possibly corresponds to TRBD1 (6 bases). Germline loops: CDR1 MNHNY, CDR2 SVGAGI (reference sequence). Trimming cost V 5 bases and J 8 bases, with 13 bases left between them. CDR3 length equals 13 residues. The CDR3 DNA follows: TGTGCCAGCAGTCTGCAGGGGTACGATGAGCAGTTCTTC. Translating gives CASSLQGYDEQFF.

This chain connects TRBV18 to TRBJ2-4; D is possibly TRBD1 (6 bases). Germline V lookup: CDR1 KGHSH, CDR2 LQKENI. The V and J ends lost 3 bases and 3 bases respectively, with 9 bases between them. The CDR3 extends over 14 amino acids. The CDR3 sequence: CASSPRTDKNIQYF. CDR3 DNA: TGTGCCAGCTCACCTAGGACAGACAAAAACATTCAGTACTTC.

The genes are TRBV5-5 and TRBJ1-2; D may be TRBD1 (6 bases). CDR1 and CDR2 (germline): SGHKS, YYEKEE (reference sequence). The CDR3 runs to 14 residues. With 0 bases removed from V and 7 bases from J, the gap between germline ends came to 13 bases. The CDR3 protein is CASSLEQGWRGYTF. CDR3 DNA sequence: TGTGCCAGCAGCTTGGAACAGGGTTGGCGTGGCTACACCTTC.

CDR3 in DNA: TGTGCCAGCAGTTTCTTAGGTCGGGAAGGCTACACCTTC. It specifies CASSFLGREGYTF. The chain carries TRBV12-3 or TRBV12-4 and TRBJ1-2, with D hard to call. The CDR3 is 13 residues long. V shed 3 bases and J shed 8 bases, with 13 bases lying between them.

This clone turned up a few times. The chain has TRBV5-1 and TRBJ1-6, with TRBD1 as a possible D gene (5 bases). The CDR3 runs to 13 residues. Per germline, CDR1 SGHRS and CDR2 YFSETQ. Trimming cost V 4 bases and J 9 bases, with 11 bases left between them. The CDR3 reads CASSGQGSSPLHF. CDR3 DNA sequence: TGCGCCAGCAGCGGTCAGGGAAGTTCACCCCTCCACTTT.

The V gene is TRBV5-1, the J gene TRBJ2-1; the D is unclear. Germline CDR1 is SGHRS and CDR2 is YFSETQ. The CDR3 is 14 amino acids. The V and J ends lost 0 bases and 3 bases respectively, with 7 bases between them. CDR3 residues: CASSLAQNYNEQFF. Here the CDR3 DNA reads TGCGCCAGCAGCTTGGCCCAGAACTACAATGAGCAGTTCTTC.

In DNA form, the CDR3 reads TGTGCCAGCAGCTTAGCGTCAGGCATGGGTCAGCCCCAGCATTTT. Protein sequence: CASSLASGMGQPQHF. The gene calls are TRBV7-2 and TRBJ1-5; D is unresolved. The V end was cut by 0 bases, the J end by 6 bases, with 12 bases between. In germline, CDR1 is SGHTA, CDR2 FQGNSA. The CDR3 totals 15 residues.

V is TRBV24-1 and J is TRBJ2-5; D might be TRBD1 or TRBD2, each matching 6 bases. Germline V lookup: CDR1 KGHDR, CDR2 SFDVKD. The CDR3 has 15 residues. The V gene lost 0 bases and the J gene lost 4 bases, with 11 bases spanning the gap. The CDR3 sequence is CATSDLGGPLETQYF. The CDR3, as DNA: TGTGCCACCAGTGATTTGGGGGGGCCGTTAGAGACCCAGTACTTC.

The rearrangement joins TRBV30 to TRBJ2-2; TRBD1 might be the D (6 bases). Trimming left V 5 bases short and J 6 bases short, with 7 bases between. Germline V gives CDR1 GTSNPN, CDR2 SVGIG (reference sequence). The CDR3 sequence is 11 residues long. This CDR3 is CAWGGPGELFF. As DNA, the CDR3 is TGTGCCTGGGGGGGCCCCGGGGAGCTGTTTTTT.

This sequence joins TRBV9 and TRBJ2-7; tentative D call: TRBD2 (5 bases). This CDR3 contains 15 residues. Germline V gene data show CDR1 as SGDLS and CDR2 as YYNGEE. The V end lost 1 base, the J end lost 1 base, and 12 bases lay between the germline ends. The CDR3 sequence is CASSVSERSSYEQYV. The CDR3, as DNA: TGTGCCAGCAGCGTATCCGAGCGGAGTTCCTACGAGCAGTACGTC.

This chain uses TRBV27 with TRBJ2-7; 8 positions agree with TRBD1. V lost 5 bases and J lost 5; bases outside the gene matches: 11. The CDR3 consists of 15 residues. CDR1 is MNHEY and CDR2 is SMNVEV in the germline V gene (reference sequence). The CDR3 loop is CASSLDRARLHEQYV. In DNA, the CDR3 is TGTGCCAGCAGTCTGGACAGGGCACGGCTCCACGAGCAGTACGTC.

The rearrangement links TRBV3-1 (or the pseudogene TRBV3-2) to TRBJ2-1; unclear D gene. This CDR3 has 15 amino acids. The V gene's germline CDR1 is LGHDT and CDR2 YNNKEL (reference sequence). The V end was cut by 1 base, the J end by 0 bases, with 7 bases between. CDR3 in amino acids: CASSQGTSSYNEQFF. CDR3 coding DNA: TGTGCCAGCAGCCAAGGCACTTCCTCCTACAATGAGCAGTTCTTC.

In DNA, the CDR3 is TGTGCCAGCAGCCTTAACCCCAGCGCCTACGAGCAGTACGTC. This sequence encodes CASSLNPSAYEQYV. J is TRBJ2-7 and V is TRBV7-8; D not resolved. Germline CDR1 SGHVS, CDR2 FQNEAQ. The CDR3 is 14 amino acids. The V end was cut by 5 bases, the J end by 2 bases, with 13 bases between.

The V and J genes are TRBV5-8 and TRBJ1-2; 10 positions match TRBD1. This CDR3 is 15 amino acids long. V lost 0 bases and J lost 7; bases outside the gene matches: 6. Germline assignment: CDR1 SGHTS and CDR2 YDEGEE. CDR3 in DNA: TGTGCCAGCAGCTTGGGCGGGACAGGGGACCGTGGCTACACCTTC. As protein: CASSLGGTGDRGYTF.

The chain combines TRBV5-1 with TRBJ1-6, with 7 nucleotides matching TRBD1. The CDR3 runs to 13 residues. The germline gives CDR1 SGHRS, CDR2 YFSETQ. V shed 3 bases and J 7 bases; nucleotides not matched to a gene: 1. For the CDR3, the DNA is TGCGCCAGCAGCTCGGGACAGAATTCACCCCTCCACTTT. This translates into CASSSGQNSPLHF.

The chain is built from TRBV4-1 and TRBJ2-3; D is unclear. Trimming shortened V by 4 bases and J by 2 bases, and 10 bases separated the two germline ends. The CDR3 is 14 amino acids. Germline V gene data show CDR1 as MGHRA and CDR2 as YSYEKL. The CDR3, as DNA: TGCGCCAGCAGCCTAAGTCGGGCCACAGATACGCAGTATTTT. Residues: CASSLSRATDTQYF.

The chain carries TRBV5-1 and TRBJ2-1; D gene ambiguous. The CDR3 consists of 16 residues. The germline CDR1 and CDR2 sequences are SGHRS and YFSETQ. V dropped 1 base and J dropped 0 bases, with 11 bases sitting between them. The CDR3 loop reads CASSLSQAGSYNEQFF. The DNA for the CDR3 is TGCGCCAGCAGCTTGAGCCAGGCAGGCTCCTACAATGAGCAGTTCTTC.

There are a few counts of this clone. The CDR3 bases are TGTGCCAGCAGCGATAGGACATCAGGGGGCAACGAGCAGTACGTC. Residues: CASSDRTSGGNEQYV. The chain combines TRBV7-9 with TRBJ2-7, with 8 bases that match TRBD1. Germline assignment: CDR1 SEHNR and CDR2 FQNEAQ (reference sequence). The CDR3 sequence is 15 residues long. J was trimmed by 5 bases and V by 5 bases; bases with no gene match: 11.

This clone was seen a few times. The rearrangement joins TRBV2 to TRBJ2-2; perhaps TRBD2 as D (5 bases). The V and J ends lost 6 bases and 3 bases respectively, with 14 bases between them. The V gene's germline CDR1 is SNHLY and CDR2 FYNNEI. The CDR3 consists of 15 residues. CDR3: CASRALVQDTGELFF. The CDR3 DNA sequence: TGTGCCAGCAGAGCACTAGTTCAGGACACCGGGGAGCTGTTTTTT.

This clone was counted a few times. Relative to the germline gene, one junction end is altered; a read error may explain this. This chain joins TRBV19 and TRBJ2-3; TRBD2 matches at 9 bases. The CDR3 extends over 16 amino acids. CDR1 is LNHDA, CDR2 SQIVND, per germline (reference sequence). In DNA, the CDR3 is TGTGCCAGTGCGGGGGGCCCGGGGACTAGCATAGATACGCAGTATTTT. Translating gives CASAGGPGTSIDTQYF.